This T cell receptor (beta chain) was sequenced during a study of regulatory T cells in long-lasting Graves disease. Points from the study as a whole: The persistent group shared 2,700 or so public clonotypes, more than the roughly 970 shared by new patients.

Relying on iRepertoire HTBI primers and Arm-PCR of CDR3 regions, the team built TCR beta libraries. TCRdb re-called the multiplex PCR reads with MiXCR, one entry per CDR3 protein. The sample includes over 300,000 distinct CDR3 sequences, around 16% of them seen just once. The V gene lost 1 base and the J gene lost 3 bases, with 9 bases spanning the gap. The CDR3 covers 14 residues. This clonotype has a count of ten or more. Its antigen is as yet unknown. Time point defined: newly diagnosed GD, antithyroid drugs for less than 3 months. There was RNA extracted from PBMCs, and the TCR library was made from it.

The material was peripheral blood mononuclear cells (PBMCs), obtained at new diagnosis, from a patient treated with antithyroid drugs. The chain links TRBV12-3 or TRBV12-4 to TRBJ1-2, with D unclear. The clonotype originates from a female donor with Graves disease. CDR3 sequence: CASSLGDRYYGYTF. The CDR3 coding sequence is TGTGCCAGCAGTTTAGGAGACCGCTACTATGGCTACACCTTC.